The subject of this entry is one TCR beta chain. Its antigen remains unidentified. The sample is drawn from a study of cytomegalovirus exposure and HLA in healthy donors. Findings and caveats of the study: High specificity and sensitivity for cytomegalovirus status were reported for the classifier. Confirmation was obtained in vitro that a few CMV-associated chains are specific for CMV antigens.

J lost 2 bases, V lost 3 bases, and 5 bases had no gene match. Per germline, CDR1 SGHNT and CDR2 YYREEE (reference sequence). This CDR3 is built from 17 residues. Assay used: immunoSEQ multiplex PCR; TCRdb lists only in-frame clones, some missing. The table records 200,000 or so clones, more than 75% of them present only once. The donors belonged to the roughly 110-subject validation cohort, separate from the approximately 700-subject first cohort. Sequenced material: PBMCs. V and J are TRBV5-4 and TRBJ2-5; 15 bases are a match to TRBD2. The sequence was collected from a man between 18 and 35 years old in good health and CMV-seropositive. This chain's CDR3 is CASSSGLAGGRQETQYF. CDR3 bases: TGTGCCAGCAGCTCGGGACTAGCGGGAGGTCGGCAAGAGACCCAGTACTTC.